Presented here are 9 T cell receptor beta chains from one specimen sequenced in a study of blood T cell repertoires in COVID-19. Clones were read by immunoSEQ multiplex PCR, and TCRdb kept only the in-frame ones, dropping some. The table records about 85,000 clones, approximately 80% of them present only once. The sequencing input was peripheral blood. The origin of the receptors is a human donor in a cohort sampled during active COVID-19.

The J gene is TRBJ2-2, the V gene TRBV15, with TRBD1 matching over 10 bases. V lost 3 bases and J lost 2; bases outside the gene matches: 3. The CDR3 totals 16 residues. Looked up from germline, CDR1 is LNHNV and CDR2 is YYDKDF (reference sequence). The CDR3 sequence: CATSSRTGGNTGELFF. The CDR3 bases are TGTGCCACCAGCAGCCGGACAGGGGGAAACACCGGGGAGCTGTTTTTT.

This chain links TRBV2 with TRBJ2-7, with D possibly matching TRBD1 (6 bases). V lost 5 bases and J 6 bases, leaving 14 bases between the germline ends. Germline-derived CDR1 and CDR2 are SNHLY and FYNNEI. This CDR3 contains 13 residues. CDR3 in amino acids: CASSSRTVSEQYF. In nucleotides, the CDR3 is TGTGCCAGCAGTTCGAGGACAGTCAGCGAGCAGTACTTC.

The J gene is TRBJ2-1, the V gene TRBV11-3; 9 nucleotides align to TRBD1. From germline, CDR1 is SGHNT and CDR2 YENEEA. This CDR3 has 13 amino acids. Trimming at V came to 5 bases and at J to 6 bases, leaving 2 bases not matched to a gene. CDR3 bases: TGTGCCAGCAGCGCGACAGGGGGCAATGAGCAGTTCTTC. Protein product: CASSATGGNEQFF.

The rearrangement joins TRBV11-2 to TRBJ1-1; no clear D gene. The germline V gene has CDR1 SGHAT and CDR2 FQNNGV. The CDR3 has 14 residues. The ends were cut back, 1 base at V and 8 bases at J, with 14 bases in the middle. For the CDR3, the DNA is TGTGCCAGCAGCTTAGGGCAGGTATACCTAGAAGCTTTCTTT. It yields the protein CASSLGQVYLEAFF.

The chain links TRBV10-2 to TRBJ2-3; a weak D match, TRBD2 (5 bases). V was clipped by 6 bases and J by 6 bases, with 13 bases between them. Germline V gene data show CDR1 as WSHSY and CDR2 as SAAADI. The CDR3 is 13 amino acids. In DNA, the CDR3 is TGCGCCAGCAGGGCCCCGACGGGGGATACGCAGTATTTT. Protein: CASRAPTGDTQYF.

This chain connects TRBV9 to TRBJ2-2; D call uncertain. V was clipped by 4 bases and J by 0 bases, with 10 bases between them. This CDR3 contains 15 residues. Germline V gives CDR1 SGDLS, CDR2 YYNGEE. The CDR3 sequence: CASSPQSTNTGELFF. Written as DNA, the CDR3 is TGTGCCAGCAGCCCCCAGTCGACGAACACCGGGGAGCTGTTTTTT.

The rearrangement uses TRBV9 and TRBJ1-5, with a weak D call TRBD1 (6 bases). Germline V gene lookup returns CDR1 SGDLS and CDR2 YYNGEE. Trimming took 2 bases from V and 4 from J, leaving 13 bases between them. The CDR3 runs to 15 residues. The DNA for the CDR3 is TGTGCCAGCAGCGTCTGGGACACCTTTAATCAGCCCCAGCATTTT. It translates to CASSVWDTFNQPQHF.

The chain carries TRBV19 and TRBJ2-7; 7 bases are a match to TRBD1. The germline V gene has CDR1 LNHDA and CDR2 SQIVND (reference sequence). This CDR3 is 15 amino acids long. V trimming: 2 bases; J trimming: 2 bases; junction bases outside the gene matches: 6. CDR3: CASSIRGQMTYEQYF. CDR3 DNA: TGTGCCAGTAGTATAAGGGGACAGATGACCTACGAGCAGTACTTC.

The chain combines TRBV5-1 with TRBJ1-1, with 9 bases lining up with TRBD1. The J segment lost 6 bases and the V segment lost 1 base, leaving 7 bases of the junction unmatched. Germline V gives CDR1 SGHRS, CDR2 YFSETQ. There are 15 residues in the CDR3. The chain's CDR3 is CASSLITGGRAEAFF. DNA for the CDR3: TGCGCCAGCAGCTTGATTACAGGGGGCAGGGCTGAAGCTTTCTTT.